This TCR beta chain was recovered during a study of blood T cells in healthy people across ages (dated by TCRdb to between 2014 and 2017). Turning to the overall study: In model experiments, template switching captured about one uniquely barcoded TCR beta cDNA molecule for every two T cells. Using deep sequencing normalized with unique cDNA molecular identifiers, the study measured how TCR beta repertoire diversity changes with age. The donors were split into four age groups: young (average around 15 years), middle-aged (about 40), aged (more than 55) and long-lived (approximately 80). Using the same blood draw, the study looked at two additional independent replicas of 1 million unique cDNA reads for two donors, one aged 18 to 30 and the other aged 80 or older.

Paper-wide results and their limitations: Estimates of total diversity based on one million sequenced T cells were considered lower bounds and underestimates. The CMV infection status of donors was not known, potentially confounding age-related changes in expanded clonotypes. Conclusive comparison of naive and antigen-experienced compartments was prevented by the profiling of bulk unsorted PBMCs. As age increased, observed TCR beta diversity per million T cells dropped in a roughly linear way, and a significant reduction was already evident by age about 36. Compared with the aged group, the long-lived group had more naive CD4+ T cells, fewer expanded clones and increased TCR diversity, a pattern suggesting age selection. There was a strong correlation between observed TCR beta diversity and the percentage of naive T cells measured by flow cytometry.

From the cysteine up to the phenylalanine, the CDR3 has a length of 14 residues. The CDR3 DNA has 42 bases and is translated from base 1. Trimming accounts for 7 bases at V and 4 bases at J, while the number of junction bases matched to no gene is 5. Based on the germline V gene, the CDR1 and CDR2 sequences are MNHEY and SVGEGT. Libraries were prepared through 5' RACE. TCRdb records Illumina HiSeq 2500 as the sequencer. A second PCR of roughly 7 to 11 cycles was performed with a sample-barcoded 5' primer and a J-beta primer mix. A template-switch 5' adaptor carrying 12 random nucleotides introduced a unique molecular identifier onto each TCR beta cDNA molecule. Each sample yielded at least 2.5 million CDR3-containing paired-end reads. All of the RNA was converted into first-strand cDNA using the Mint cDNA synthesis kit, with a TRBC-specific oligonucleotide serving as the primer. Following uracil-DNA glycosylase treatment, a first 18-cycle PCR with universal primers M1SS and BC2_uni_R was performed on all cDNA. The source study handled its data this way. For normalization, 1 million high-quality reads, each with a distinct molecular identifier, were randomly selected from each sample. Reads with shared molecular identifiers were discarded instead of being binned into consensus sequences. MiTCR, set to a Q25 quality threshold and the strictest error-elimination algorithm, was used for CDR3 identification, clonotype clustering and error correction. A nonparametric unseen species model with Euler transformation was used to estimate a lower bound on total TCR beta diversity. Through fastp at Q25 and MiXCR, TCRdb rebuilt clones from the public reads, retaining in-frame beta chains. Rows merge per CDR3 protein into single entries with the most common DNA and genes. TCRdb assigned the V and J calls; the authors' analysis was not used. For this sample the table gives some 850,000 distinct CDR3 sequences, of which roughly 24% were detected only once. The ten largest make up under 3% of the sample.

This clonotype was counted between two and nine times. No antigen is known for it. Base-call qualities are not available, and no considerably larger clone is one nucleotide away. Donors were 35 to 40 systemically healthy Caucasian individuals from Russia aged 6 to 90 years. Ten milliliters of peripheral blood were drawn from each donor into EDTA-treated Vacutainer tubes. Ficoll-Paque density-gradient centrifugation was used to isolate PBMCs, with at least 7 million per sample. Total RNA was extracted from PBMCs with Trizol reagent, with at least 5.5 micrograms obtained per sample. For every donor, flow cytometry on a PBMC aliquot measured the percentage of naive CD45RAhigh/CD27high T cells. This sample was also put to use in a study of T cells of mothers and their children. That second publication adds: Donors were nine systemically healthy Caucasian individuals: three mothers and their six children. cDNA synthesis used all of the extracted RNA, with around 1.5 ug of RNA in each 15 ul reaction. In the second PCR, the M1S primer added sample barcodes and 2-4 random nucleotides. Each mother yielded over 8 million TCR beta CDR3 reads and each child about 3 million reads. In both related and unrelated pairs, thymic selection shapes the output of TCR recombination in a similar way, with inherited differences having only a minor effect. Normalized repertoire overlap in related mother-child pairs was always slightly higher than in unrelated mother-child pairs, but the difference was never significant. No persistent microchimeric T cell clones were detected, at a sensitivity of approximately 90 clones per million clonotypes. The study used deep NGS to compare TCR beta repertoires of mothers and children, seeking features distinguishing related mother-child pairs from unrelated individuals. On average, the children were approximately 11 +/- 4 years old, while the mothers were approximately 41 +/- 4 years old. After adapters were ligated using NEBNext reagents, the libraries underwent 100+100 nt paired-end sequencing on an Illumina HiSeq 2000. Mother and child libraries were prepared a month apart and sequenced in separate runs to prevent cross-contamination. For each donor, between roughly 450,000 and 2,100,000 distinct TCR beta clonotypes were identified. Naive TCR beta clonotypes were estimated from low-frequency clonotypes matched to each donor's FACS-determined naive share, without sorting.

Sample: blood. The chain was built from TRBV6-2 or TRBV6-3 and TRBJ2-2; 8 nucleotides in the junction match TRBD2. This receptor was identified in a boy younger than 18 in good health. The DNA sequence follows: TGTGCCAGCAAGAGGACTAGCTCCACCGGGGAGCTGTTTTTT. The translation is CASKRTSSTGELFF.